The clone carrying this T cell receptor beta chain was picked up many times. Per the germline V gene, CDR1 is SGHRS and CDR2 is YFSETQ. CDR3 length equals 16 residues. Trimming stripped 1 base from V and 2 bases from J, with 16 bases between. The sample originates from a study of T cells in Graves' hyperthyroidism and ophthalmopathy. TCR beta CDR3 region amplification was performed from RNA transcripts. Carried out on the TCR CDR3, a first-round RT-PCR used the HTBI primer set. MiXCR, run by TCRdb on the multiplex PCR reads, gives a single entry per CDR3 protein. The sample contains about 560,000 distinct CDR3 sequences, approximately 14% of which appear only once.

The receptor comes from a woman in her 30s with Graves' hyperthyroidism. This chain links TRBV5-1 with TRBJ2-7; D unclear. Sequenced sample: blood. The CDR3 nucleotides read TGCGCCAGCAGCTTGTCCCCCGGGCAGCAGGCCTACGAGCAGTACTTC. Its protein product is CASSLSPGQQAYEQYF.